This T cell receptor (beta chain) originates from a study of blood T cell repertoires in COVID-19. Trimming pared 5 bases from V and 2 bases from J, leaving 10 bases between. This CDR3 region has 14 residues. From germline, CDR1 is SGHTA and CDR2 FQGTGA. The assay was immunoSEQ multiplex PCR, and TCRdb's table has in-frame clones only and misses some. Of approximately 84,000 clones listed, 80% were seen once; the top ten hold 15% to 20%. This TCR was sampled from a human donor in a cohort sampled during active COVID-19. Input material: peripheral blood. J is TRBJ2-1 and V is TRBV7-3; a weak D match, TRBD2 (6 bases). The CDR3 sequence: CASSRAGPYNEQFF. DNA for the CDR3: TGTGCCAGCAGCCGGGCGGGGCCCTACAATGAGCAGTTCTTC.